This record looks at one T cell receptor (beta chain) sequence and its context. The V gene's germline CDR1 is SGHRS and CDR2 YFSETQ. This CDR3 spans 13 amino acids. The V and J ends lost 5 bases and 8 bases respectively, with 14 bases between them. The data belong to a study of blood T cell repertoires in COVID-19. Background on the study: Sites across the United States, Italy and Spain contributed samples from acute and convalescent COVID-19. T cells, B-cell-depleted T cells, or PBMCs supplied cDNA or gDNA.

Original handling: It was from reference gene primer amplification that nucleated cell counts were estimated. Libraries were prepared by immunoSEQ multiplex PCR; TCRdb keeps only in-frame clonotypes and omits some of them. V and J calls and clone size are those listed in that table; D and trimming were worked out from the DNA. The data show around 700,000 clones, over 80% seen once. The V call is TRBV5-1, the J call TRBJ2-1; unclear D gene. Sequenced input: peripheral blood. This TCR derives from a woman under 30 with acute or convalescent COVID-19. The CDR3 reads CASRSGSRDEQFF. In nucleotides, the CDR3 is TGCGCCAGCAGGTCCGGGTCACGGGATGAGCAGTTCTTC.